Below, 5 T cell receptor beta chains from the same sample are listed, as sequenced in a study of blood T cell repertoires in COVID-19. Sequencing was performed with immunoSEQ multiplex PCR; in TCRdb, only in-frame clones are kept and a portion is missing. The sample includes 250,000 to 300,000 clones, approximately 88% of them seen just once. The sequenced material came from peripheral blood. The receptors derive from a man between 45 and 60 years old with acute or convalescent COVID-19.

This clone showed up just a few times. The V call is TRBV11-1, the J call TRBJ2-5; D is unclear. Trimming stripped 3 bases from V and 4 bases from J, with 9 bases between. The CDR3 length is 13 residues. The V gene's germline CDR1 is SGHAT and CDR2 FQDESV (reference sequence). The CDR3 reads CASSFFGSETQYF. The CDR3 DNA reads TGTGCCAGCAGCTTCTTCGGGTCAGAGACCCAGTACTTC.

V and J are TRBV6-6 and TRBJ1-5; D gene unclear. Germline V gene data show CDR1 as MNHNY and CDR2 as SVGAGI (reference sequence). This CDR3 is built from 13 residues. The V and J ends lost 9 bases and 1 base respectively, with 10 bases between them. This CDR3 reads CASLLRSNQPQHF. The CDR3 DNA is TGTGCCAGTCTTCTGAGGAGCAATCAGCCCCAGCATTTT.

The CDR3 bases are TGTGCCAGCTCACAGGACAGGGGAAATGGCTACACCTTC. Translation gives CASSQDRGNGYTF. The V call is TRBV18, the J call TRBJ1-2, with 9 bases matching TRBD1. CDR1 and CDR2 from the germline V gene are KGHSH and LQKENI. J lost 6 bases, V lost 4 bases, and 3 bases had no gene match. CDR3 size: 13 residues.

This chain links TRBV7-2 with TRBJ1-2, with D possibly matching TRBD1 (6 bases). The CDR3 totals 15 residues. Germline loops: CDR1 SGHTA, CDR2 FQGNSA. Trimming stripped 5 bases from V and 2 bases from J, with 15 bases between. In DNA, the CDR3 is TGTGCCAGCAGCACCGCCCAGACAGGAAACTATGGCTACACCTTC. It is translated as CASSTAQTGNYGYTF.

The gene calls are TRBV7-2 and TRBJ1-1; D might be TRBD1 (6 bases). With 4 bases removed from V and 4 bases from J, the gap between germline ends came to 13 bases. CDR1 is SGHTA, CDR2 FQGNSA, per germline. This CDR3 has 14 amino acids. CDR3 in amino acids: CASSSRGGLTEAFF. CDR3 bases: TGTGCCAGCAGCTCCCGGGGGGGGCTCACTGAAGCTTTCTTT.